What follows are 19 T cell receptor beta chains derived from one specimen sequenced in a study of blood T cell repertoires in COVID-19. Repertoires were generated with immunoSEQ multiplex PCR, while TCRdb's copy carries only in-frame clones and drops some. The table has roughly 28,000 clones, 75% to 90% seen once. Sequencing was performed on peripheral blood. The receptor set was obtained from a human donor with acute or convalescent COVID-19. The donor label of this sample is uncertain.

Only a few counts were recorded for this clone. The CDR3 region is CASRPPGQTYTEAFF. Written as DNA, the CDR3 is TGTGCCAGCAGGCCCCCGGGACAGACATACACTGAAGCTTTCTTT. This sequence joins TRBV2 and TRBJ1-1; 7 bases fit TRBD1. Trimming at V came to 6 bases and at J to 3 bases, leaving 10 bases not matched to a gene. This CDR3 contains 15 residues. CDR1 SNHLY and CDR2 FYNNEI come from the germline V gene.

The DNA of the CDR3 is TGTGCCACCAGCAGAGGGACCCGACTAGCGGGTTTAGGTGAGCAGTTCTTC. Its translation: CATSRGTRLAGLGEQFF. J is TRBJ2-1 and V is TRBV15; 10 positions agree with TRBD2. Germline V gene data show CDR1 as LNHNV and CDR2 as YYDKDF (reference sequence). The trim removed 1 base at V and 9 bases at J, leaving 12 bases unmatched. This CDR3 region has 17 residues.

The CDR3: CATSDAGTSEYNEQFF. CDR3 bases: TGTGCCACCAGTGATGCCGGGACTAGCGAATACAATGAGCAGTTCTTC. The chain has TRBV24-1 and TRBJ2-1; TRBD2 agrees at 10 bases. Trimming at V came to 3 bases and at J to 4 bases, leaving 5 bases not matched to a gene. The CDR3 loop spans 16 amino acids. Germline V lookup: CDR1 KGHDR, CDR2 SFDVKD.

J is TRBJ2-1 and V is TRBV6-1, with TRBD1 as a possible D gene (5 bases). Per the germline V gene, CDR1 is MNHNS and CDR2 is SASEGT. V was clipped by 2 bases and J by 10 bases, with 9 bases between them. The CDR3 spans 12 residues. Here the CDR3 DNA reads TGTGCCAGCAGTGAATTGGGGCGGGAGCAGTTCTTC. This translates into CASSELGREQFF.

The CDR3 coding sequence is TGTGCCAGCAGCTTCAATAGGGGGATCCAAGAGACCCAGTACTTC. As protein: CASSFNRGIQETQYF. The J gene is TRBJ2-5, the V gene TRBV7-2, with D possibly being TRBD1 (6 bases). Trimming stripped 3 bases from V and 1 base from J, with 12 bases between. The CDR3 loop spans 15 amino acids. The germline CDR1 and CDR2 sequences are SGHTA and FQGNSA.

CDR3 amino acids: CSVSVASTNEKLFF. The CDR3 DNA reads TGCAGCGTCTCCGTGGCTTCAACTAATGAAAAACTGTTTTTT. V is TRBV29-1 and J is TRBJ1-4; the D is unclear. The CDR3 is 14 residues long. Germline CDR1 SQVTM, CDR2 ANQGSEA. The V end lost 6 bases, the J end lost 0 bases, and 11 bases lay between the germline ends.

This chain uses TRBV24-1 with TRBJ1-5; 8 nucleotides match TRBD1. Germline V gene lookup returns CDR1 KGHDR and CDR2 SFDVKD. The CDR3 consists of 15 residues. V lost 5 bases, J lost 6 bases, and 8 bases stayed unmatched. CDR3 residues: CATSAPGQGGQPQHF. Here the CDR3 DNA reads TGTGCCACCAGTGCCCCCGGACAGGGAGGTCAGCCCCAGCATTTT.

This clone was observed once. The V gene is TRBV7-2, the J gene TRBJ2-3; 13 nucleotides line up with TRBD2. This CDR3 region has 16 residues. With 5 bases clipped from V and 4 bases from J, the junction kept 6 bases outside the gene matches. Germline V gives CDR1 SGHTA, CDR2 FQGNSA. The CDR3 is CASSARTSGSPDTQYF. CDR3 in DNA: TGTGCCAGCAGCGCGCGGACTAGCGGGAGCCCAGATACGCAGTATTTT.

The rearrangement joins TRBV7-9 to TRBJ1-1; TRBD1 might be the D (6 bases). There are 15 residues in the CDR3. Trimming shortened V by 3 bases and J by 0 bases, and 11 bases separated the two germline ends. In germline, CDR1 is SEHNR, CDR2 FQNEAQ (reference sequence). CDR3 region: CASSFGGSMNTEAFF. The CDR3 nucleotides read TGTGCCAGCAGCTTTGGGGGCTCGATGAACACTGAAGCTTTCTTT.

V and J are TRBV2 and TRBJ2-7; 9 bases are shared with TRBD1. V trimming: 10 bases; J trimming: 3 bases; junction bases outside the gene matches: 10. The CDR3 contains 14 residues. The V gene's germline CDR1 is SNHLY and CDR2 FYNNEI. The DNA of the CDR3 is TGTGCCACACGACCGGGACAGGGAAACTACGAGCAGTACTTC. Amino acids: CATRPGQGNYEQYF.

The chain employs TRBV7-6 and TRBJ2-5, with 12 positions matching TRBD2. The CDR3 is 16 amino acids. CDR1 SGHVS and CDR2 FNYEAQ come from the germline V gene. V shed 3 bases and J 3 bases; nucleotides not matched to a gene: 5. The CDR3 loop is CASSFLAGGQKETQYF. The DNA of the CDR3 is TGTGCCAGCAGCTTCCTAGCGGGGGGGCAGAAAGAGACCCAGTACTTC.

V is TRBV28 and J is TRBJ1-2, with a tentative D call TRBD1 (5 bases). CDR3 size: 13 residues. The germline V gene encodes CDR1 MDHEN and CDR2 SYDVKM. Trimming took off 6 bases at V and 2 bases at J, with 10 bases between the two ends. The CDR3 DNA follows: TGTGCCAGCAGCGGGGGGACCAACTATGGCTACACCTTC. Translated, it gives CASSGGTNYGYTF.

The chain joins TRBV4-2 to TRBJ1-5; D remains unclear. CDR3 size: 17 residues. Germline CDR1 reads LGHNA; CDR2 reads YNFKEQ. V gave up 1 base and J gave up 1 base, with 14 bases separating them. CDR3 region: CASSQGSGGESNQPQHF. Written as DNA, the CDR3 is TGTGCCAGCAGCCAAGGTTCGGGAGGTGAGAGCAATCAGCCCCAGCATTTT.

This clone was picked up a small number of times. The chain recombines TRBV20-1 with TRBJ1-5; D remains ambiguous. The CDR3 spans 11 residues. The V end lost 5 bases, the J end lost 7 bases, and 9 bases lay between the germline ends. CDR1 DFQATT and CDR2 SNEGSKA come from the germline V gene (reference sequence). Here the CDR3 reads CSADTEQPQHF. Here the CDR3 DNA reads TGCAGTGCTGATACAGAGCAGCCCCAGCATTTT.

This clone appeared a single time. V and J are TRBV3-1 (or the pseudogene TRBV3-2) and TRBJ2-1; tentative D call: TRBD1 (6 bases). This CDR3 spans 17 amino acids. The germline CDR1 and CDR2 sequences are LGHDT and YNNKEL (reference sequence). V shed 5 bases and J shed 2 bases, with 19 bases lying between them. The CDR3 sequence is CASSLGGDGPTYNEQFF. The CDR3 coding sequence is TGTGCCAGCAGCTTAGGGGGAGATGGACCTACCTACAATGAGCAGTTCTTC.

The J gene is TRBJ2-2, the V gene TRBV6-6, with 13 bases identical to TRBD2. V dropped 5 bases and J dropped 1; count of bases not matched to a gene: 13. This CDR3 is built from 20 residues. The germline V gene encodes CDR1 MNHNY and CDR2 SVGAGI (reference sequence). The CDR3 here is CASSLRLAGGIILNTGELFF. The DNA of the CDR3 is TGTGCCAGCAGTCTACGACTAGCGGGGGGCATAATTTTGAACACCGGGGAGCTGTTTTTT.

The chain recombines TRBV7-6 with TRBJ2-7, with 7 nucleotides matching TRBD1. The ends lost 5 bases at V and 0 bases at J; junction bases unmatched: 4. The CDR3 sequence is 14 residues long. CDR1 is SGHVS and CDR2 is FNYEAQ in the germline V gene. The CDR3 coding sequence is TGTGCCAGCAGCGAGACAGGGCCCTCCTACGAGCAGTACTTC. The encoded protein is CASSETGPSYEQYF.

V usage is TRBV3-1 (or the pseudogene TRBV3-2) and J usage is TRBJ2-4; 7 nucleotides agree with TRBD1. J was trimmed by 6 bases and V by 4 bases; bases with no gene match: 3. The CDR3 extends over 13 amino acids. Germline V gene lookup returns CDR1 LGHDT and CDR2 YNNKEL (reference sequence). The CDR3 DNA follows: TGTGCCAGCAGCCGGGACAGCACAAACATTCAGTACTTC. This encodes CASSRDSTNIQYF.

The chain joins TRBV19 to TRBJ1-5; D uncertain. Germline assignment: CDR1 LNHDA and CDR2 SQIVND (reference sequence). This CDR3 is built from 15 residues. Trimming cost V 6 bases and J 8 bases, with 20 bases left between them. In DNA form, the CDR3 reads TGTGCCAGTAGAACTGTGAGAGGCCCGTGGAAGCCCCAGCATTTT. This translates into CASRTVRGPWKPQHF.